This T cell receptor beta chain originates from a study of CXCR3-negative and CXCR3-positive naive CD8 T cells. Overall study results and limits: Hydrophobicity of TRB CDR3s was greater in CXCR3-positive naive cells than in CXCR3-negative naive cells.

The CDR3 runs 14 residues. The germline CDR1 and CDR2 sequences are MDHEN and SYDVKM. Points on this clonotype: Its antigen is not identified.

Libraries of TRB cDNA were made by 5' RACE and carried UMIs. TCRdb re-called the 5' RACE reads and catalogs CDR3 proteins one per entry, DNA excluded. This sample contains about 89,000 distinct CDR3 sequences. V and J are TRBV28 and TRBJ2-3. Source material: naive CXCR3+ CD8+ T cells from blood. Subset defined: CD45RO-CCR7+CD27+CD95- naive CD8+ T cells expressing CXCR3 (TNR3+). This TCR was sampled from a human donor in good health. Some clones in this sample may be carry-over from other donors' samples. CDR3 residues: CASSPTDQRDTQYF. Using reference TRBV28 and TRBJ2-3 for the parts outside the CDR3, the full variable domain is DVKVTQSSRYLVKRTGEKVFLECVQDMDHENMFWYRQDPGLGLRLIYFSYDVKMKEKGDIPEGYSVSREKKERFSLILESASTNQTSMYLCASSPTDQRDTQYFGPGTRLTVL.